The rows below give T cell receptor beta chains drawn from one sample of a study of siplizumab effects on memory and regulatory T cells. Profiled with immunoSEQ multiplex PCR; TCRdb holds only in-frame clones, not every one. This repertoire shows around 100,000 clones, more than 85% found once; its top ten account for 2.6%. The specimen sequenced was CD4+ T cells sorted from blood. The receptors stem from a human donor in good health. Some clones in this sample may be carry-over from other donors' samples. CDR3s include the opening cysteine and the closing phenylalanine or tryptophan. The D gene is left open where the match is weak. Some rows mark clone size as missing; the rest say once, few, many or name a class of expanded clone.

>TRBJ2-3|.|TRBV10-3|.
TGTGCCATCAGTGAATTGGGGGGAGGTACAGATACGCAGTATTTT
CAISELGGGTDTQYF
>TRBJ1-4|once|TRBV19|TRBD1
TGTGCCAGTAGAAGTATCGAGACAGGGAGGGAAAAACTGTTTTTT
CASRSIETGREKLFF
>TRBJ2-5|.|TRBV30|TRBD2
TGTGCCTGTCGCGGTAGACACCGGAGATATAGCGGGAACAGGGAAGAGACCCAGTACTTC
CACRGRHRRYSGNREETQYF
>TRBJ2-1|.|TRBV18|TRBD1
TGTGCCAGCTCCCCCAGACAGGGGGACAATGAGCAGTTCTTC
CASSPRQGDNEQFF
>TRBJ2-2|.|TRBV4-2|TRBD2
TGTGCCAGCAGCCAAGGGACTAGCTTCCCCACCGGGGAGCTGTTTTTT
CASSQGTSFPTGELFF
>TRBJ2-4|.|TRBV27|.
TGTGCCAGCAGTTATCAAGGGTCGGGCAAAAACATTCAGTACTTC
CASSYQGSGKNIQYF
>TRBJ2-1|.|TRBV5-1|TRBD2
TGCGCCAGCAGCGGTAGCGGGAGCTACAATGAGCAGTTCTTC
CASSGSGSYNEQFF
>TRBJ2-1|.|TRBV18|.
TGTGCCAGCTCACCACGGTTAACGGAAGGGAAGTTCTTC
CASSPRLTEGKFF
>TRBJ2-3|.|TRBV9|.
TGTGCCAGCAGCCTTACAGATACGCAGTATTTT
CASSLTDTQYF
>TRBJ2-1|.|TRBV2|TRBD2
TGTGCCAGCAGCAGACGGGGGGATCGTAATGAGCAGTTCTTC
CASSRRGDRNEQFF
>TRBJ2-1|.|TRBV5-6|TRBD2
TGTGCCAGCACCGGACTAGAGTCCTACAATGAGCAGTTCTTC
CASTGLESYNEQFF
>TRBJ2-5|once|TRBV28|TRBD2
TGTGCCAGCAGGGAAGCGGGGCAAGAGACCCAGTACTTC
CASREAGQETQYF
>TRBJ1-1|.|TRBV30|TRBD1
TGTGCCTTGGACAGGGAGGACACTGAAGCTTTCTTT
CALDREDTEAFF
>TRBJ2-3|.|TRBV2|.
TGTGCCAGCAGGGAGGGTCCGGCAGATACGCAGTATTTT
CASREGPADTQYF
>TRBJ2-2|.|TRBV5-4|TRBD1
TGTGCCAGCAGCTTTTCACAGGGGACCGGGGAGCTGTTTTTT
CASSFSQGTGELFF
>TRBJ2-5|.|TRBV12-5|TRBD2
TGTGCTAGTAGGCGGGAGGGCCAAGAGACCCAGTACTTC
CASRREGQETQYF
>TRBJ1-3|.|TRBV7-9|.
TGTGCCAGCAGCCCGTCGTCGGGTGGAAACACCATATATTTT
CASSPSSGGNTIYF
>TRBJ1-1|.|TRBV7-8|.
TGTGCCAGCAGCCCGAGGGCTGAAGCTTTCTTT
CASSPRAEAFF
>TRBJ2-7|.|TRBV27|.
TGTGCCAGCAGGATCACAGGATCGAACGAGCAGTACTTC
CASRITGSNEQYF
>TRBJ2-7|.|TRBV2|.
TGTGCCAGCAGTGACATTGTGGACAGCCCCTACGAGCAGTACTTC
CASSDIVDSPYEQYF
>TRBJ2-6|once|TRBV11-2|TRBD2
TGTGCCAGCACCTCGCGGGGGGTTGGGGCCAACGTCCTGACTTTC
CASTSRGVGANVLTF
>TRBJ1-1|once|TRBV19|.
TGTGCCAGTAGTAACGGGCAGATCTATCCTGAAGCTTTCTTT
CASSNGQIYPEAFF
>TRBJ2-1|.|TRBV19|.
TGTGCCAGTAGTATGGGACTTCCCTACAATGAGCAGTTCTTC
CASSMGLPYNEQFF
>TRBJ2-7|few|TRBV7-8|TRBD1
TGTGCCAGCAGCTATCGAGGGGGCGACGAGCAGTACTTC
CASSYRGGDEQYF
>TRBJ1-1|.|TRBV5-1|.
TGCGCCAGCAGCTTGGGTCGTTGGGGATTAAGTGAAGCTTTCTTT
CASSLGRWGLSEAFF
>TRBJ1-5|.|TRBV19|.
TGTGCCAGTAGGACTTTGCAGGGGTACCAGCCCCAGCATTTT
CASRTLQGYQPQHF
>TRBJ2-7|.|TRBV11-2|TRBD2
TGTGCCAGCAGCCGGAGCGGGAGTGGAGAGCAGTACTTC
CASSRSGSGEQYF
>TRBJ2-5|.|TRBV5-1|.
TGCGCCAGCAGCGTCGGGTGGGGGGAGACCCAGTACTTC
CASSVGWGETQYF
>TRBJ2-5|.|TRBV4-1|TRBD2
TGCGCCAGCAGCCAAGCACCCGGGGGGGCCCAGTACTTC
CASSQAPGGAQYF
>TRBJ1-5|once|TRBV27|TRBD1
TGTGCCAGCAGTTCACGACCGCTTCGGACAGGGTGGGGCAATCAGCCCCAGCATTTT
CASSSRPLRTGWGNQPQHF
>TRBJ1-2|.|TRBV5-8|.
TGTGCCAGCAGCTCGGGACCGTTCTATGGCTACACCTTC
CASSSGPFYGYTF
>TRBJ1-1|.|TRBV2|.
TGTGCCAGCAGTAAGGACATAATAGGGCCAGGAGCTTTCTTT
CASSKDIIGPGAFF
>TRBJ1-1|.|TRBV30|.
TGTGCCTGGAGTGTACCCCCAGGACGGCGGAACACTGAAGCTTTCTTT
CAWSVPPGRRNTEAFF
>TRBJ2-5|.|TRBV10-3|TRBD1
TGTGCCATCAGTACCGGGACAGCGGAAGGGGCCCAGTACTTC
CAISTGTAEGAQYF
>TRBJ2-7|.|TRBV19|.
TGTGCCAGTAGTATTGGGCAGGACTCCTACGAGCAGTACTTC
CASSIGQDSYEQYF
>TRBJ1-2|once|TRBV6-6|TRBD1
TGTGCCAGCAGTTACGACAGACAGGGCTTCTATGGCTACACCTTC
CASSYDRQGFYGYTF
>TRBJ2-5|.|TRBV29-1|TRBD2
TGCAGCGTTTATAATAGCGGGAGGGCCGGGGAGACCCAGTACTTC
CSVYNSGRAGETQYF
>TRBJ1-3|.|TRBV2|TRBD1
TGTGCCGGAGGGACAGACGGAAACACCATATATTTT
CAGGTDGNTIYF
>TRBJ1-2|.|TRBV19|.
TGTGCCAGTAGTACTCGGGGCAGGGCCGTTAACTATGGCTACACCTTC
CASSTRGRAVNYGYTF
>TRBJ2-3|.|TRBV19|.
TGTGCCAGTAGTCCTGGAGCGGGCCCCAGCACAGATACGCAGTATTTT
CASSPGAGPSTDTQYF
>TRBJ2-7|.|TRBV25-1|TRBD2
TGTGCCAGCAGCAGGGGGGCTAGCGGGAACGTGTGGTACTTC
CASSRGASGNVWYF
>TRBJ1-3|.|TRBV5-1|.
TGCGCCAGCAGCTTGAATGGGGAGTCTGGAAACACCATATATTTT
CASSLNGESGNTIYF
>TRBJ2-5|.|TRBV30|.
TGTGCCTGGAGTAAGGAATCGGGAGAGACCCAGTACTTC
CAWSKESGETQYF
>TRBJ1-2|.|TRBV27|TRBD1
TGTGCCAGCACCCGAACCGGGCAGGGGGACTATGACTACACCTTC
CASTRTGQGDYDYTF
>TRBJ2-5|.|TRBV10-3|TRBD2
TGTGCCATCAGTGAAGCGGGGAATGGAGAGACCCAGTACTTC
CAISEAGNGETQYF
>TRBJ2-6|.|TRBV5-1|TRBD1
TGCGCCAGCAGCCCAGGGACAGGGGGTATAACTGGGGCCAACGTCCTGACTTTC
CASSPGTGGITGANVLTF
>TRBJ2-7|.|TRBV7-9|.
TGTGCCAGCAGTCTGGGTAGCGGCTCCTACGAGCAGTACTTC
CASSLGSGSYEQYF
>TRBJ2-5|.|TRBV7-3|.
TGTGCCAGCAGCTTATCGCCTAGACAAGAGACCCAGTACTTC
CASSLSPRQETQYF
>TRBJ2-3|.|TRBV11-2|TRBD1
TGTGCCAGCAGCTTAAGGGACAGGGGCTTCGGAGATACGCAGTATTTT
CASSLRDRGFGDTQYF
>TRBJ2-7|.|TRBV27|.
TGTGCCAGCACCTCCCTAGTATCCTACGAGCAGTACTTC
CASTSLVSYEQYF
>TRBJ2-3|.|TRBV5-1|TRBD2
TGCGCCAGCAAAAGGACTAGCGGGAGCTCAGATACGCAGTATTTT
CASKRTSGSSDTQYF
>TRBJ1-2|.|TRBV2|TRBD1
TGTGCCAGCAGGTACAGGGGTCTGGGTGGCTACACCTTC
CASRYRGLGGYTF